The clone carrying this T cell receptor (beta chain) was recorded a few times. The antigen remains unidentified. The record originates from a study of shared clonotypes between healthy human individuals. Study in general: For every donor, three CD4 naive, three CD4 memory, two CD8 naive and one CD8 memory plates were used.

TCRdb's table, derived via immunoSEQ multiplex PCR, lists solely in-frame clones and lacks some. The sample comprises approximately 700,000 clones, about 80% of which are singletons, and about 1.8% rests with the top ten. Every donor, a Caucasian adult, lived in Nashville, Tennessee. Whole-study results and caveats: Memory subsets generally showed smaller estimated richness than naive subsets did. The study sampled only blood, and tissue repertoires likely differ.

The CDR3 loop spans 15 amino acids. V lost 2 bases to trimming and J lost 2 bases; unmatched junction nucleotides: 0. Germline V gene sequence: CDR1 MNHEY, CDR2 SVGAGI. The source material was memory CD4+ T cells sorted from blood. Indicated subset: CD45RA-negative fraction. The clonotype originates from a woman in her twenties or thirties in good health. The chain carries TRBV6-5 and TRBJ1-3; 10 nucleotides align to TRBD1. This chain's CDR3 is CASSYGTGAGNTIYF. CDR3 coding DNA: TGTGCCAGCAGTTACGGGACAGGGGCTGGAAACACCATATATTTT.